The rows below give T cell receptor beta chains drawn from one sample of a study of T cells in localized non-small cell lung cancer. TCRdb keeps only in-frame clones here, not all; method: immunoSEQ multiplex PCR. The data show some 90,000 clones, roughly 89% seen once. The sample here was peripheral blood, taken before any cancer treatment. These receptors came from a man aged 35-69 years with stage I squamous cell lung carcinoma. Both conserved end residues are part of each CDR3. The D gene is left open where the match is weak. The listing skips clone size in some rows; elsewhere it reads once, few, many or a size class.

size: -
V: TRBV28
length: 14
D: -
J: TRBJ1-2
CDR3: CASSLTGRGYGYTF
DNA: TGTGCCAGCAGTTTAACAGGTCGGGGCTATGGCTACACCTTC

size: -
V: TRBV10-3
length: 17
D: TRBD1
J: TRBJ1-4
CDR3: CAISESTMGQGPGKLFF
DNA: TGTGCCATCAGTGAGTCCACCATGGGACAGGGGCCGGGGAAACTGTTTTTT

size: -
V: TRBV29-1
length: 11
D: -
J: TRBJ2-5
CDR3: CSGKGRETQYF
DNA: TGCAGCGGAAAGGGGCGAGAGACCCAGTACTTC

size: -
V: TRBV9
length: 15
D: -
J: TRBJ1-1
CDR3: CASSVGIREEGEAFF
DNA: TGTGCCAGCAGCGTAGGGATCAGGGAAGAGGGTGAAGCTTTCTTT

size: few
V: TRBV10-2
length: 13
D: -
J: TRBJ1-6
CDR3: CASSEEGHSPLHF
DNA: TGCGCCAGCAGTGAAGAGGGCCATTCACCCCTCCACTTT

size: -
V: TRBV2
length: 16
D: TRBD1
J: TRBJ1-6
CDR3: CASIHQTGDGNSPLHF
DNA: TGTGCCAGCATTCACCAGACAGGGGACGGTAATTCACCCCTCCACTTT

size: -
V: TRBV28
length: 22
D: TRBD2
J: TRBJ2-3
CDR3: CASSLDRPSKRLAGGGADTQYF
DNA: TGTGCCAGCAGTTTGGACCGACCCTCTAAGAGACTAGCGGGGGGCGGTGCAGATACGCAGTATTTT

size: -
V: TRBV7-6
length: 20
D: -
J: TRBJ1-3
CDR3: CASSLEGPGRRDSSGNTIYF
DNA: TGTGCCAGCAGCTTAGAGGGCCCGGGACGCCGCGATAGCTCTGGAAACACCATATATTTT

size: -
V: TRBV18
length: 15
D: -
J: TRBJ1-5
CDR3: CASSPRGEGHQPQHF
DNA: TGTGCCAGCTCACCACGGGGGGAAGGGCATCAGCCCCAGCATTTT

size: -
V: TRBV9
length: 16
D: TRBD2
J: TRBJ2-1
CDR3: CASSVDPSGVLNEQFF
DNA: TGTGCCAGCAGCGTAGACCCTAGCGGGGTATTGAATGAGCAGTTCTTC

size: -
V: TRBV19
length: 15
D: -
J: TRBJ1-3
CDR3: CASSMDWSSGNTIYF
DNA: TGTGCCAGTAGTATGGACTGGAGCTCTGGAAACACCATATATTTT

size: -
V: TRBV15
length: 15
D: -
J: TRBJ1-4
CDR3: CATSRDRGKYEKLFF
DNA: TGTGCCACCAGCAGAGATCGGGGAAAGTATGAAAAACTGTTTTTT

size: -
V: TRBV6-1
length: 16
D: TRBD2
J: TRBJ2-1
CDR3: CASSDRLAGAGSEQFF
DNA: TGTGCCAGCAGTGACCGACTAGCGGGGGCGGGGAGTGAGCAGTTCTTC

size: -
V: TRBV6-5
length: 13
D: -
J: TRBJ2-7
CDR3: CASSYDDTYEQYF
DNA: TGTGCCAGCAGTTACGATGATACCTACGAGCAGTACTTC

size: -
V: TRBV4-1
length: 14
D: -
J: TRBJ1-5
CDR3: CASSQAGSGQPQHF
DNA: TGCGCCAGCAGCCAAGCTGGAAGTGGCCAGCCCCAGCATTTT

size: -
V: TRBV28
length: 16
D: -
J: TRBJ1-2
CDR3: CASSPTATARRYGYTF
DNA: TGTGCCAGCAGCCCTACAGCTACCGCGCGTCGCTATGGCTACACCTTC

size: -
V: TRBV4-1
length: 16
D: TRBD2
J: TRBJ2-1
CDR3: CASSQDRTSGDNEQFF
DNA: TGCGCCAGCAGCCAAGATAGGACTAGCGGGGACAATGAGCAGTTCTTC

size: once
V: TRBV15
length: 15
D: -
J: TRBJ1-1
CDR3: CATSRDITANTEAFF
DNA: TGTGCCACCAGCAGAGATATTACGGCGAACACTGAAGCTTTCTTT

size: once
V: TRBV2
length: 15
D: TRBD1
J: TRBJ2-5
CDR3: CASTIRGQNQETQYF
DNA: TGTGCCAGCACAATACGGGGACAGAATCAAGAGACCCAGTACTTC

size: -
V: TRBV7-8
length: 17
D: TRBD2
J: TRBJ2-2
CDR3: CASSLMILAGGTGELFF
DNA: TGTGCCAGCAGCTTAATGATACTAGCGGGGGGTACCGGGGAGCTGTTTTTT

size: -
V: TRBV5-4
length: 17
D: -
J: TRBJ1-2
CDR3: CASSLDSSVSTNYGYTF
DNA: TGTGCCAGCAGCTTGGATAGTAGTGTCAGCACTAACTATGGCTACACCTTC

size: -
V: TRBV5-4
length: 15
D: -
J: TRBJ1-4
CDR3: CASSSQGRLGEKLFF
DNA: TGTGCCAGCAGTTCTCAGGGACGGCTGGGTGAAAAACTGTTTTTT

size: once
V: TRBV29-1
length: 12
D: -
J: TRBJ2-3
CDR3: CSVEVAHDTQYF
DNA: TGCAGCGTTGAAGTCGCGCACGATACGCAGTATTTT

size: -
V: TRBV7-2
length: 15
D: -
J: TRBJ1-4
CDR3: CASSSQRGAYEKLFF
DNA: TGTGCCAGCAGCTCCCAACGGGGGGCTTATGAAAAACTGTTTTTT

size: few
V: TRBV19
length: 12
D: -
J: TRBJ1-5
CDR3: CASSFADQPQHF
DNA: TGTGCCAGTAGTTTCGCCGATCAGCCCCAGCATTTT